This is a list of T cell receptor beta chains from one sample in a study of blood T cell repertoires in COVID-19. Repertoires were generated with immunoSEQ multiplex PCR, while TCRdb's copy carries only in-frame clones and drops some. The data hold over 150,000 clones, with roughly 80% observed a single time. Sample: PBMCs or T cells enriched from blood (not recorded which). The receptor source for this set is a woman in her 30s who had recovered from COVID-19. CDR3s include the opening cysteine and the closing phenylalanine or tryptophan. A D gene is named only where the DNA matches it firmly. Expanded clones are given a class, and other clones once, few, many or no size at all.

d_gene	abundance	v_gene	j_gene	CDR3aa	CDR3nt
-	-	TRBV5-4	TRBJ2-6	CASSLFSGIEANVLTF	TGTGCCAGCAGCTTGTTTTCAGGGATCGAGGCCAACGTCCTGACTTTC
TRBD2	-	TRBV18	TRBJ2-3	CASSPPSLAGGTDTQYF	TGTGCCAGCTCACCACCGTCTCTAGCGGGGGGGACAGATACGCAGTATTTT
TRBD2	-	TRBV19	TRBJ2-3	CASSNRLAPDTQYF	TGTGCCAGTAGTAACAGACTAGCTCCAGATACGCAGTATTTT
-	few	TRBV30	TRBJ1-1	CAWSVAGVLLNTEAFF	TGTGCCTGGAGTGTCGCCGGAGTACTTCTGAACACTGAAGCTTTCTTT
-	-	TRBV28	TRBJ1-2	CASSPETPYYGYTF	TGTGCCAGCAGTCCGGAGACGCCCTACTATGGCTACACCTTC
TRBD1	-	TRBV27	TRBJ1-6	CATKDRSSYNSPLHF	TGTGCCACTAAGGACAGGAGCTCCTATAATTCACCCCTCCACTTT
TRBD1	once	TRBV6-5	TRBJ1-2	CASRDRDSSYGYTF	TGTGCCAGCAGAGACAGGGATTCTTCCTATGGCTACACCTTC
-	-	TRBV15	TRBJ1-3	CATSSRRSAGNTIYF	TGTGCCACCAGCAGCCGGCGGTCGGCTGGAAACACCATATATTTT
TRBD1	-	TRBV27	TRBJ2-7	CASSMGTGNYEQYF	TGTGCCAGCTCCATGGGGACAGGGAACTACGAGCAGTACTTC
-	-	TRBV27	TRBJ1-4	CASSSPGRGEKLFF	TGTGCCAGCAGTTCCCCGGGACGGGGGGAAAAACTGTTTTTT
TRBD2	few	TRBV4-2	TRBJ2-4	CASSQDLGTSGSKNIQYF	TGTGCCAGCAGCCAAGACCTGGGGACTAGCGGGAGTAAAAACATTCAGTACTTC
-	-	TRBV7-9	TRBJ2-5	CASSLDHGGGETQYF	TGTGCCAGCAGCTTAGATCACGGGGGAGGAGAGACCCAGTACTTC
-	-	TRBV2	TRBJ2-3	CASSLTTDTQYF	TGTGCCAGCAGCCTCACTACAGATACGCAGTATTTT
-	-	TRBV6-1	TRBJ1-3	CASSEGGGSGNTIYF	TGTGCCAGCAGTGAAGGGGGGGGCTCTGGAAACACCATATATTTT
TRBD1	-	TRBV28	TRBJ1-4	CASSSRTGLFEKLFF	TGTGCCAGCAGTTCCCGGACAGGGCTTTTCGAAAAACTGTTTTTT
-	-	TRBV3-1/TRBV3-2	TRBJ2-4	CASSLGGAGNIQYF	TGTGCCAGCAGCCTCGGGGGTGCTGGAAACATTCAGTACTTC
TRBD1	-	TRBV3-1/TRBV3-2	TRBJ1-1	CASSAGQANTEAFF	TGTGCCAGCAGCGCCGGACAGGCGAACACTGAAGCTTTCTTT
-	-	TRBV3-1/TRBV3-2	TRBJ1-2	CASSQNEEGGLGRRYGYTF	TGTGCCAGCAGCCAAAACGAAGAGGGGGGGCTGGGCCGACGCTATGGCTACACCTTC
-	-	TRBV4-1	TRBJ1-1	CASSTDRLNTEAFF	TGCGCCAGCAGCACGGACAGACTGAACACTGAAGCTTTCTTT
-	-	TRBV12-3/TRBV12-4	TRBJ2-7	CASSLVGSGEQYF	TGTGCCAGCAGTTTAGTCGGTAGCGGAGAGCAGTACTTC
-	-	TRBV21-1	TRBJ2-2	CASSTAGQVWLESGELFF	TGTGCCAGCAGCACCGCGGGGCAGGTATGGTTGGAGTCCGGGGAGCTGTTTTTT
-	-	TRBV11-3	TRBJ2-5	CASSSGEGEETQYF	TGTGCCAGCAGCTCTGGTGAGGGAGAAGAGACCCAGTACTTC
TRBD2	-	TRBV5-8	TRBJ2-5	CASRQTRAGVSKAGVETQYF	TGTGCCAGCAGACAAACAAGGGCAGGGGTCTCCAAAGCGGGAGTGGAGACCCAGTACTTC
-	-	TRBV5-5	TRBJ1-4	CASSLRTRQATNEKLFF	TGTGCCAGCAGCTTAAGGACAAGACAGGCAACTAATGAAAAACTGTTTTTT
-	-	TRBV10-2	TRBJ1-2	CASSESPLGEEEYGYTF	TGCGCCAGCAGTGAGTCCCCCCTAGGAGAGGAGGAATATGGCTACACCTTC
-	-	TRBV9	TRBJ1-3	CASGQFGSGNTIYF	TGTGCCAGTGGACAGTTCGGCTCTGGAAACACCATATATTTT
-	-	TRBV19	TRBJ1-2	CATKDDRSLLREGYTF	TGTGCCACCAAGGATGACAGGAGTCTTCTACGGGAAGGCTACACCTTC
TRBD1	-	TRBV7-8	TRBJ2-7	CASSQRQGRTYEQYF	TGTGCCAGCAGCCAGAGACAGGGGCGCACCTACGAGCAGTACTTC
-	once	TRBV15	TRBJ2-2	CATSVRIHTGELFF	TGTGCCACCAGCGTCAGGATTCACACCGGGGAGCTGTTTTTT
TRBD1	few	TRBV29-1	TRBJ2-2	CSARTGGVGELFF	TGCAGCGCGCGGACAGGGGGCGTCGGGGAGCTGTTTTTT
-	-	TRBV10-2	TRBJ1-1	CASSVWGERTEAFF	TGCGCCAGCAGTGTTTGGGGGGAGCGGACTGAAGCTTTCTTT
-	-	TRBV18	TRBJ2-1	CASSPRLQDNEQFF	TGTGCCAGCTCACCGAGACTCCAAGACAATGAGCAGTTCTTC
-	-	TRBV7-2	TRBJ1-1	CASSPNREAFF	TGTGCCAGCAGCCCAAACAGGGAAGCTTTCTTT
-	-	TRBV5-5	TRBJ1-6	CASSPRSDSTHSPLHF	TGTGCCAGCAGCCCGCGTTCAGACAGTACTCATTCACCCCTCCACTTT
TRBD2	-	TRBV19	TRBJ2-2	CASSIAGGTHTGELFF	TGTGCCAGTAGTATAGCCGGGGGGACTCACACCGGGGAGCTGTTTTTT
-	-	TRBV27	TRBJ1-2	CASRLRENYGYTF	TGTGCCAGCAGGTTAAGGGAGAACTATGGCTACACCTTC
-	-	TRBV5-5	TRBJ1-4	CASSVVSTNEKLFF	TGTGCCAGCAGCGTGGTATCGACTAATGAAAAACTGTTTTTT
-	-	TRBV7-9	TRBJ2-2	CASSVRFGMNTGELFF	TGTGCCAGCAGCGTTCGGTTCGGGATGAACACCGGGGAGCTGTTTTTT
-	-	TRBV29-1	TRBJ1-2	CSVELLGGESFYGYTF	TGCAGCGTTGAATTGCTCGGGGGGGAGTCCTTCTATGGCTACACCTTC
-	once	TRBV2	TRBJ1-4	CASSEGSRGNEKLFF	TGTGCCAGCAGTGAAGGGAGCCGCGGGAATGAAAAACTGTTTTTT
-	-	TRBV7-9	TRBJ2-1	CASSPRLRLNDEQFF	TGTGCCAGCAGCCCTCGCTTGAGGTTAAATGATGAGCAGTTCTTC
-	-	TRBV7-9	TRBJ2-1	CASSPSSYNEQFF	TGTGCCAGCAGCCCGAGCTCCTACAATGAGCAGTTCTTC
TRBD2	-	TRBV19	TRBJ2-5	CASSPGRGLQETQYF	TGTGCCAGTAGTCCCGGGAGGGGCCTCCAAGAGACCCAGTACTTC
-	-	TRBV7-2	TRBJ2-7	CASSPKRSSYEQYF	TGTGCCAGCAGCCCCAAGCGGAGCTCCTACGAGCAGTACTTC
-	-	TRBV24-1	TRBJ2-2	CATRQGPAGELFF	TGTGCCACCAGGCAGGGCCCAGCCGGGGAGCTGTTTTTT
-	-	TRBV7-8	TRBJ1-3	CASSPRSRGNTIYF	TGTGCCAGCAGCCCTCGGAGTAGAGGAAACACCATATATTTT
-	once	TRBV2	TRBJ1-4	CASRVRDTHEKLFF	TGTGCCAGCAGGGTCCGGGACACACATGAAAAACTGTTTTTT
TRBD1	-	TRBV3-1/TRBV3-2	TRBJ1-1	CATTYRGREEAFF	TGTGCCACCACCTACAGGGGGCGGGAGGAAGCTTTCTTT
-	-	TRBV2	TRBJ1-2	CASSREGANYGYTF	TGTGCCAGCAGTAGGGAGGGGGCTAACTATGGCTACACCTTC
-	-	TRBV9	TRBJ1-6	CASSATEKPTSPLHF	TGTGCCAGCAGCGCAACAGAGAAGCCGACTTCACCCCTCCACTTT
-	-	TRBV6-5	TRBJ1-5	CASWTDRRQPQHF	TGTGCCAGCTGGACAGACAGGCGACAGCCCCAGCATTTT